A selection of T cell receptor beta chains follows, all from one sample in a study of blood T cell repertoires in COVID-19. Assay used: immunoSEQ multiplex PCR; TCRdb lists only in-frame clones, some missing. Here the sample spans about 350,000 clones, more than 70% being singletons. Source material: peripheral blood. These receptors all come from a woman aged 70-85 years with COVID-19, enrolled during active disease. Both conserved end residues are trimmed from each CDR3.

v_gene	j_gene	len	CDR3aa
TRBV19	TRBJ2-6	15	ASSTGTRKSGANVLT
TRBV4-1	TRBJ1-4	13	ASSPALRDSEKLF
TRBV7-8	TRBJ2-1	16	ASSPRSSGGSLYNEQF
TRBV28	TRBJ2-7	11	ASRGAWGYEQY
TRBV24-1	TRBJ2-1	12	ATSDPYVAVEQF
TRBV19	TRBJ1-4	11	ASSRQGNEKLF
TRBV6-6	TRBJ1-1	13	ASSRRDPGTSEAF
TRBV6-2/TRBV6-3	TRBJ1-1	10	ASSYPGVGAF
TRBV7-3	TRBJ2-7	12	ASSLGGGSYEQY
TRBV5-1	TRBJ2-2	13	ASSSGLPNTGELF
TRBV19	TRBJ1-1	13	ASSIGADRIPEAF
TRBV3-1/TRBV3-2	TRBJ1-3	15	ASSQDPRGRSGNTIY
TRBV27	TRBJ1-1	15	ASSLSVGLGRNTEAF
TRBV29-1	TRBJ1-1	9	SVENVRGAF
TRBV4-3	TRBJ1-2	12	ASSQDGGRSGYT
TRBV5-1	TRBJ2-2	14	ASSLYLPSVTGELF
TRBV30	TRBJ2-7	11	AWSVLPNYEQY
TRBV28	TRBJ2-2	13	ASMRVWSDSGELF
TRBV11-2	TRBJ1-2	12	ASSLQGPGYGYT
TRBV7-9	TRBJ2-7	13	ASSIPGLPSYEQY
TRBV3-1/TRBV3-2	TRBJ1-2	10	ASSQIGGGYT
TRBV5-4	TRBJ2-5	13	ASSPSRGGLETQY
TRBV19	TRBJ1-1	13	ASREWAGEGTEAF
TRBV6-5	TRBJ2-1	13	ASSSQAGGLREQF
TRBV5-8	TRBJ1-5	14	ASRFPQGGSNQPQH
TRBV10-2	TRBJ2-1	10	ATNRGYNEQF
TRBV5-6	TRBJ1-6	10	ASSSGVSPLH
TRBV5-5	TRBJ1-4	11	ASSWISGEKLF
TRBV10-2	TRBJ1-6	11	ASGSSYNSPLH